This T cell receptor (beta chain) was recorded in a study of blood T cell repertoires in COVID-19. Study details: T cells, B-cell-depleted T cells, or PBMCs supplied cDNA or gDNA.

This CDR3 spans 15 amino acids. V lost 1 base and J 1 base, leaving 10 bases between the germline ends. CDR1 is SGHTA, CDR2 FQGNSA, per germline. This clone appeared a single time. Produced via immunoSEQ multiplex PCR; TCRdb's table is partial and in-frame only. The sample contains 150,000 to 200,000 clones, roughly nine tenths of which appear only once. The sequenced material came from peripheral blood. The TCR comes from a man in his 70s with active or convalescent COVID-19. The chain carries TRBV7-2 and TRBJ1-1, with D tentatively TRBD1 (6 bases). For the CDR3, the DNA is TGTGCCAGCAGCTTAGTCGAGACAGGGAACACTGAAGCTTTCTTT. This gives the protein CASSLVETGNTEAFF.